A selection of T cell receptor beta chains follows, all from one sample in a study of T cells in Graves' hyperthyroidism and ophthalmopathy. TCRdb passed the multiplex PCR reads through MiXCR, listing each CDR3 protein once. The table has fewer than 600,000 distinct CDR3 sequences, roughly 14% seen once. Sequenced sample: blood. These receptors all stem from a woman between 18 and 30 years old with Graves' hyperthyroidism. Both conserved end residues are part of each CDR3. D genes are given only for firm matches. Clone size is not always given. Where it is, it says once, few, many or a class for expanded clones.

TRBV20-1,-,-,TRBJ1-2,TGCAGTGCTAGAGTCCCCGACAGAAGCGGCTACACCTTC,CSARVPDRSGYTF
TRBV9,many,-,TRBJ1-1,TGTGCCAGCAGCGTAGGAGGCCTAGGCACTGAAGCTTTCTTT,CASSVGGLGTEAFF
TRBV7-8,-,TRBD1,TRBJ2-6,TGTGCCAGCAGCGCTTACAGGGGATCTGGGGCCAACGTCCTGACTTTC,CASSAYRGSGANVLTF
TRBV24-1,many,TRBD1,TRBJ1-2,TGTGCCACCAGTGACCCCTGGACAGGAGGCGGCTACACCTTC,CATSDPWTGGGYTF
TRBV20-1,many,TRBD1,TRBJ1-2,TGCAGTGCTAGACCTCCGGACAGGGTTAACTATGGCTACACCTTC,CSARPPDRVNYGYTF
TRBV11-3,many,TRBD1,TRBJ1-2,TGTGCCAGCAGCTTTCCGTCGACAGGGCCAGGCTATGGCTACACCTTC,CASSFPSTGPGYGYTF
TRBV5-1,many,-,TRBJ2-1,TGCGCCAGCAGCTTACTTAATCAGGAGAACAATGAGCAGTTCTTC,CASSLLNQENNEQFF
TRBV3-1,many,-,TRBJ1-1,TGTGCCAGCAACACAGGGTACTATAACACTGAAGCTTTCTTT,CASNTGYYNTEAFF
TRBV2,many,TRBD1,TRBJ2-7,TGTGCCAGCAGCAACCAGGGGGCCTACGAGCAGTACTTC,CASSNQGAYEQYF
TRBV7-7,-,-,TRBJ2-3,TGTGCCAGCAGCTCCGGGCTAACCGAGGTAGATACGCAGTATTTT,CASSSGLTEVDTQYF
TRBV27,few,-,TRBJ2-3,TGTGCCAGCAGGGGGGGGCAGCTCTCCACAGATACGCAGTATTTT,CASRGGQLSTDTQYF
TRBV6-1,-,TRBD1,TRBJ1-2,TGTGCCAGCACCACCCCCGACAGGGGCACACCCCTCTATGGCTACACCTTC,CASTTPDRGTPLYGYTF
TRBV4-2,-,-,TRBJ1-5,TGTGCCAGCAGCCAGGACTTATCACGGGAGGGCAATCAGCCCCAGCATTTT,CASSQDLSREGNQPQHF
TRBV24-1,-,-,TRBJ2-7,TGTGCCACCAGTGATTCAAGATCGGACAGAACCTACGAGCAGTACTTC,CATSDSRSDRTYEQYF
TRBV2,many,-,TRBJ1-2,TGTGCCAGCACTCTAAACTATGGCTACACCTTC,CASTLNYGYTF
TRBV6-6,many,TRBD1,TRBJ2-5,TGTGCCAGCAGTTACAGACGGACAGGACCAATTCAAGAGACCCAGTACTTC,CASSYRRTGPIQETQYF
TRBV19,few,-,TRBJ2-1,TGTGCCGGTAGTATAGATAAGAGGGAGCACATTGAGCAGTTCTTC,CAGSIDKREHIEQFF
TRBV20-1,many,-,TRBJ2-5,TGCAGTGCTAGAGATGGCGGGGAGGTGACCCAGTACTTC,CSARDGGEVTQYF
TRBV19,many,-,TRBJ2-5,TGTGCCAGTAGCCGGCCCAGGGATCGAGAGACCCAGTACTTC,CASSRPRDRETQYF
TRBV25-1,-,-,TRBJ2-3,TGTGCCAGCAGTGGGACACCCACAGATACGCAGTATTTT,CASSGTPTDTQYF
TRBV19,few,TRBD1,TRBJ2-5,TGTGCCAGTAGGCCGGGACAGGGCTACCAAGAGACCCAGTACTTC,CASRPGQGYQETQYF
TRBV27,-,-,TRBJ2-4,TGTGCCAGCAGTTTATCGGCCAAAAACATTCAGTACTTC,CASSLSAKNIQYF
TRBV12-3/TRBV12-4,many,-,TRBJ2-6,TGTGCCAGCGGGCCAGACTCTGGGGCCAACGTCCTGACTTTC,CASGPDSGANVLTF
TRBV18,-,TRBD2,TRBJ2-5,TGTGCCAGCTCGCCGGGACTAGCGGGAGTCATGGGAGAGACCCAGTACTTC,CASSPGLAGVMGETQYF
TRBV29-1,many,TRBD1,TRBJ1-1,TGCAGCGTGACAGGGGTGGTTAGTGAAGCTTTCTTT,CSVTGVVSEAFF
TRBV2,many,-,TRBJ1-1,TGTGCCAGCAGGCCCCGCGTTCCGCCCCGGGTAGTGAACACTGAAGCTTTCTTT,CASRPRVPPRVVNTEAFF
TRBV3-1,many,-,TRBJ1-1,TGTGCCAGCAGCCTACCTGGGGGGATAGCTTTCTTT,CASSLPGGIAFF
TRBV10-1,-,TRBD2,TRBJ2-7,TGCGCCAGCAGTGAAATCGCGGGAGGGCCCTACGAGCAGTACTTC,CASSEIAGGPYEQYF
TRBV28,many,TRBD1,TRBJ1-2,TGTGCCAGCAGTCCGACCCAGGGGGACCCTTATGGCTACACCTTC,CASSPTQGDPYGYTF
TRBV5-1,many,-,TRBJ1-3,TGCGCCAGCAGCTTGGCGGGGGCTGGTGGAAACACCATATATTTT,CASSLAGAGGNTIYF
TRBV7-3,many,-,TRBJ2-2,TGTGCCAGCAGCTCTGCGAACACCGGGGAGCTGTTTTTT,CASSSANTGELFF
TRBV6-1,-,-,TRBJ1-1,TGTGCCAGCAGGACACAGGGACCCCCACCGAGCACTGAAGCTTTCTTT,CASRTQGPPPSTEAFF
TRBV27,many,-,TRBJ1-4,TGTGCCAGCAGTCCGGACCCTACAGGAGCTAATGAAAAACTGTTTTTT,CASSPDPTGANEKLFF
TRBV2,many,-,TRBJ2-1,TGTGCCAGCAGAGCCGGGACTCGGCTCTACAATGAGCAGTTCTTC,CASRAGTRLYNEQFF
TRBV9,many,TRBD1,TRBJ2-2,TGTGCCAGCAGCGTAGTAGGACAGGGGGCGACCGGGGAGCTGTTTTTT,CASSVVGQGATGELFF
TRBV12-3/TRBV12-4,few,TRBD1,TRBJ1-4,TGTGCCAGCAGTTTGGGGACGGACAGGGAAAATGAAAAACTGTTTTTT,CASSLGTDRENEKLFF
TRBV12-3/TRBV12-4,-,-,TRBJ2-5,TGTGCCAGCAGTTCGGGACTGACTAAACAAGAGACCCAGTACTTC,CASSSGLTKQETQYF
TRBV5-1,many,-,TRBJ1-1,TGCGCCAGCAGCTTGTACCTGCGTAACACTGAAGCTTTCTTT,CASSLYLRNTEAFF
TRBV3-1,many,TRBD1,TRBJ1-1,TGTGCCAGCAGCCAAGTTAGGACAGGGCCCCAAGCTTTCTTT,CASSQVRTGPQAFF
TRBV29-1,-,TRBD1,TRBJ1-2,TGCAGCGTTACAGGGGCCCTCTATGGCTACACCTTC,CSVTGALYGYTF
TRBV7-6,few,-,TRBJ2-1,TGTGCCAGCAGCTTAGCAGCGGAGGGGGGAGAGCAGTTCTTC,CASSLAAEGGEQFF
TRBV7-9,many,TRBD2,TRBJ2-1,TGTGCCAGCAGCTTAGACGGGGGGGAAACCCACTACAATGAGCAGTTCTTC,CASSLDGGETHYNEQFF